A single sample gave rise to the 29 T cell receptor beta chains below, sequenced in a study of breast tumors, draining lymph nodes, adjacent tissues (dated by TCRdb to about 2016). The lymph node samples were taken from the axillary draining lymph nodes of breast cancer patients. Library generation was performed with multiplex PCR. The run used an Illumina HiSeq 2000. TCRdb reanalyzed the raw reads on its own, using fastp at Q25 for trimming and MiXCR for clone calling, and kept in-frame beta chains. Each entry merges the rows of one CDR3 protein and shows their most common DNA and genes. The sample table holds around 130,000 distinct CDR3 sequences, of which over 20% were seen once. The top ten constitute 2% to 2.5% of the sample. Sequenced: axillary lymph node tissue. Receptors were obtained from a female donor with breast cancer. Some clones in this sample may be carry-over from other donors' samples.

This clonotype came up many times. J is TRBJ2-5 and V is TRBV5-1; 7 bases map to TRBD1. V shed 3 bases and J 2 bases; nucleotides not matched to a gene: 10. The CDR3 sequence is 16 residues long. Per the germline V gene, CDR1 is SGHRS and CDR2 is YFSETQ. The CDR3 sequence: CASSSLHPGQQETQYF. CDR3 nucleotide sequence: TGCGCCAGCAGCTCCCTCCACCCGGGACAGCAAGAGACCCAGTACTTC. Complete variable domain (other parts from reference TRBV5-1 and TRBJ2-5): KAGVTQTPRYLIKTRGQQVTLSCSPISGHRSVSWYQQTPGQGLQFLFEYFSETQRNKGNFPGRFSGRQFSNSRSEMNVSTLELGDSALYLCASSSLHPGQQETQYFGPGTRLLVL.

At least ten counts were recorded for this clonotype. The chain joins TRBV7-9 to TRBJ2-5; D is possibly TRBD1 (6 bases). Germline CDR1 is SEHNR and CDR2 is FQNEAQ (reference sequence). The CDR3 is 14 amino acids. V gave up 4 bases and J gave up 3 bases, with 12 bases separating them. CDR3 amino acids: CASSSTGQEETQYF. The CDR3, as DNA: TGTGCCAGCAGCTCGACAGGCCAGGAAGAGACCCAGTACTTC.

Ten or more counts support this clonotype. The J gene is TRBJ2-2, the V gene TRBV11-1; 14 nucleotides align to TRBD2. Trimming took 8 bases from V and 5 from J; bases not matched to a gene: 7. This CDR3 has 16 residues. The germline gives CDR1 SGHAT, CDR2 FQDESV (reference sequence). The DNA for the CDR3 is TGTGCCAGCTCCTCCGGGACTAGCGGGGGAACCGGGGAGCTGTTTTTT. The encoded protein is CASSSGTSGGTGELFF.

This clonotype was counted a few times. The chain combines TRBV25-1 with TRBJ2-7; D gene uncertain. Looked up from germline, CDR1 is MGHDK and CDR2 is SYGVNS. The CDR3 contains 15 residues. Trimming stripped 3 bases from V and 2 bases from J, with 14 bases between. CDR3 DNA: TGTGCCAGCAGTGATTTGGGTTCGGAAGCCTACGAGCAGTACTTC. Its protein is CASSDLGSEAYEQYF.

On this clonotype itself: This may stem from a read error, because a much larger clone lies one nucleotide away. V usage is TRBV6-6 and J usage is TRBJ2-6; D gene ambiguous. V shed 7 bases and J shed 0 bases, with 7 bases lying between them. This CDR3 has 14 amino acids. CDR1 is MNHNY, CDR2 SVGAGI, per germline (reference sequence). Here the CDR3 reads CASNPDSGANVLTF. The CDR3 bases are TGTGCCAGCAACCCCGACTCTGGGGCCAACGTCCTGACTTTC.

This clonotype has at least ten counts. J is TRBJ1-4 and V is TRBV19, with D tentatively TRBD1 (5 bases). Germline CDR1 is LNHDA and CDR2 is SQIVND (reference sequence). Trimming cost V 3 bases and J 5 bases, with 13 bases left between them. This CDR3 has 15 amino acids. As DNA, the CDR3 is TGTGCCAGTAGTATTGAGGGGACGCCGAATGAAAAACTGTTTTTT. Its translation is CASSIEGTPNEKLFF.

This clonotype was recorded a few times. The chain links TRBV6-6 to TRBJ2-6; D not resolved. The CDR3 loop spans 17 amino acids. The germline gives CDR1 MNHNY, CDR2 SVGAGI (reference sequence). The V end was cut by 2 bases, the J end by 0 bases, with 11 bases between. CDR3 amino acids: CASSYGKGFSGANVLTF. DNA of the CDR3: TGTGCCAGCAGTTACGGAAAAGGATTCTCTGGGGCCAACGTCCTGACTTTC.

The chain employs TRBV11-2 and TRBJ2-7, with TRBD2 matching 12 bases. The ends lost 5 bases at V and 3 bases at J; junction bases unmatched: 11. Germline V gene lookup returns CDR1 SGHAT and CDR2 FQNNGV. The CDR3 has 17 residues. The CDR3 here is CASSIGLAGPPLYEQYF. CDR3 bases: TGTGCCAGCAGCATTGGACTAGCGGGGCCCCCTCTCTACGAGCAGTACTTC.

This clonotype showed up many times. This chain links TRBV5-1 with TRBJ1-2; D remains ambiguous. The CDR3 runs to 14 residues. Trimming shortened V by 0 bases and J by 4 bases, and 10 bases separated the two germline ends. Germline values: CDR1 SGHRS, CDR2 YFSETQ. The CDR3 sequence: CASSLAVEGYGYTF. CDR3 coding DNA: TGCGCCAGCAGCTTGGCAGTTGAGGGCTATGGCTACACCTTC.

This clonotype was observed many times. This chain joins TRBV20-1 and TRBJ2-1, with 7 bases matching TRBD1. Per germline, CDR1 DFQATT and CDR2 SNEGSKA (reference sequence). V shed 5 bases, J shed 15 bases, and the junction held 16 bases outside the gene matches. CDR3 length equals 13 residues. Written as DNA, the CDR3 is TGCAGTGCTCCGACCCAATGGAAGGGACAGCGGTTCTTC. Its protein is CSAPTQWKGQRFF.

This clonotype was seen ten or more times. This sequence joins TRBV18 and TRBJ2-7; TRBD2 matches at 8 bases. This CDR3 contains 15 residues. Germline CDR1 KGHSH, CDR2 LQKENI. The junction had 9 bases not matched to a gene; V was cut back by 5 bases and J by 3 bases. Here the CDR3 DNA reads TGTGCCAGCTCAAAGCGAGCGGGAGACCTCTACGAGCAGTACTTC. Translating it yields CASSKRAGDLYEQYF.

To note about this clonotype: This sequence may be a read error, since a much larger clone differs from it by one base. The chain employs TRBV5-6 and TRBJ1-2, with a weak D call TRBD1 (6 bases). Germline CDR1 and CDR2: SGHDT and YYEEEE. V gave up 5 bases and J gave up 0 bases, with 14 bases separating them. The CDR3 consists of 15 residues. The CDR3 loop reads CASRPGAPTNYGYTF. DNA of the CDR3: TGTGCCAGCAGGCCGGGGGCCCCTACTAACTATGGCTACACCTTC.

V and J are TRBV7-3 and TRBJ2-1; possibly TRBD2 for D (5 bases). Trimming shortened V by 0 bases and J by 0 bases, and 9 bases separated the two germline ends. This CDR3 region has 16 residues. Germline lookup yields CDR1 SGHTA and CDR2 FQGTGA. The CDR3 reads CASSLTGGSSYNEQFF. For the CDR3, the DNA is TGTGCCAGCAGCTTAACGGGCGGGTCCTCCTACAATGAGCAGTTCTTC.

This clonotype was picked up many times. The rearrangement joins TRBV27 to TRBJ1-5, with a tentative D call TRBD1 (6 bases). The V and J ends lost 6 bases and 5 bases respectively, with 11 bases between them. The germline V gene encodes CDR1 MNHEY and CDR2 SMNVEV (reference sequence). The CDR3 contains 13 residues. CDR3 loop: CASSRQEYQPQHF. CDR3 coding DNA: TGTGCCAGCAGCCGACAGGAATATCAGCCCCAGCATTTT.

This clonotype was counted many times. The chain recombines TRBV10-2 with TRBJ2-1; 8 nucleotides align to TRBD2. V gave up 6 bases and J gave up 1 base; unmatched junction bases: 8. This CDR3 spans 16 amino acids. CDR1 is WSHSY, CDR2 SAAADI, per germline. DNA for the CDR3: TGCGCCAGCAGCGGCCGGGGGGGAAGGTCCTACAATGAGCAGTTCTTC. Translating gives CASSGRGGRSYNEQFF.

Ten or more counts support this clonotype. The DNA of the CDR3 is TGTGCCAGCAGTTACTTGGGCGACAATGAGCAGTTCTTC. Amino acids: CASSYLGDNEQFF. The rearrangement links TRBV6-5 to TRBJ2-1; no clear D. This CDR3 is 13 amino acids long. The V end was cut by 1 base, the J end by 5 bases, with 6 bases between. Germline lookup yields CDR1 MNHEY and CDR2 SVGAGI.

The table lists this clonotype with many counts. The J gene is TRBJ2-1, the V gene TRBV12-5; a weak D match, TRBD2 (6 bases). This CDR3 has 15 amino acids. V dropped 6 bases and J dropped 2 bases, with 14 bases sitting between them. Germline V gene lookup returns CDR1 LGHNT and CDR2 FRNRAP. Written as DNA, the CDR3 is TGTGCTAGTGGACGGGAGCGGAATGCCTACAATGAGCAGTTCTTC. Amino acids: CASGRERNAYNEQFF.

This clonotype occurred many times. The rearrangement uses TRBV20-1 and TRBJ2-1; D is uncertain. V gave up 0 bases and J gave up 2 bases, with 11 bases separating them. CDR1 is DFQATT, CDR2 SNEGSKA, per germline (reference sequence). CDR3 length: 15 residues. Here the CDR3 DNA reads TGCAGTGCTAGAGATAGGCTTTTTACCTACAATGAGCAGTTCTTC. Its translation is CSARDRLFTYNEQFF.

The CDR3: CSAPLGAGGNTIYF. As DNA, the CDR3 is TGCAGTGCTCCACTGGGGGCTGGGGGAAACACCATATATTTT. The V gene is TRBV20-1, the J gene TRBJ1-3; weak D call: TRBD1 (6 bases). V dropped 5 bases and J dropped 4 bases, with 15 bases sitting between them. The CDR3 length is 14 residues. Per the germline V gene, CDR1 is DFQATT and CDR2 is SNEGSKA (reference sequence).

In this sample, this clonotype turned up many times. The chain carries TRBV7-8 and TRBJ1-6; D remains unclear. The ends were cut back, 5 bases at V and 13 bases at J, with 12 bases in the middle. The V gene's germline CDR1 is SGHVS and CDR2 FQNEAQ. The length of the CDR3 is 12 residues. This chain's CDR3 is CASSLTSSPLHF. The DNA for the CDR3 is TGTGCCAGCAGCCTTACAAGTTCTCCCCTCCACTTT.

Remarks on this clonotype: This sequence may be a read error, since a much larger clone differs from it by one base. The chain is built from TRBV19 and TRBJ2-1; D remains unclear. Germline V gives CDR1 LNHDA, CDR2 SQIVND (reference sequence). This CDR3 spans 19 amino acids. CDR3 loop: CPSSTNWERASVSYNEQFF. In nucleotides, the CDR3 is TGTCCCAGTAGTACGAACTGGGAAAGAGCCTCGGTCTCCTACAATGAGCAGTTCTTC. Using reference TRBV19 and TRBJ2-1 for the parts outside the CDR3, the full variable domain is DGGITQSPKYLFRKEGQNVTLSCEQNLNHDAMYWYRQDPGQGLRLIYYSQIVNDFQKGDIAEGYSVSREKKESFPLTVTSAQKNPTAFYLCPSSTNWERASVSYNEQFFGPGTRLTVL.

The table lists this clonotype with many counts. The V and J genes are TRBV6-1 and TRBJ2-1; the match to TRBD2 covers 11 bases. This CDR3 has 17 amino acids. V lost 2 bases and J lost 7; bases outside the gene matches: 10. The germline V gene has CDR1 MNHNS and CDR2 SASEGT. CDR3: CASSESVLAGALNEQFF. The CDR3 DNA reads TGTGCCAGCAGTGAATCGGTACTAGCGGGAGCTTTGAATGAGCAGTTCTTC.

As for this clonotype: Possible read error: a much larger clone is one base away. The rearrangement joins TRBV10-3 to TRBJ1-2; the match to TRBD1 covers 10 bases. In germline, CDR1 is ENHRY, CDR2 SYGVKD. The CDR3 has 15 residues. CDR3 nucleotide sequence: TGTGTCATCAGGGCCCGGACAGGGGGTTTGGCTGGCTACACCTTC. Translation: CVIRARTGGLAGYTF.

This clonotype was detected ten times or more. The chain combines TRBV10-3 with TRBJ2-5, with 11 bases aligning to TRBD1. Per the germline V gene, CDR1 is ENHRY and CDR2 is SYGVKD. V lost 3 bases to trimming and J lost 2 bases; unmatched junction nucleotides: 2. There are 15 residues in the CDR3. The CDR3 is CAISDRDRGQETQYF. The DNA of the CDR3 is TGTGCCATCAGTGATAGGGACAGGGGGCAAGAGACCCAGTACTTC.

About this clonotype itself: A read error may be the cause here, since a much bigger clone is one base away. This chain uses TRBV3-1 with TRBJ2-1; tentative D call: TRBD1 (5 bases). The germline V gene has CDR1 LGHDT and CDR2 YNNKEL (reference sequence). The V end lost 5 bases, the J end lost 10 bases, and 12 bases lay between the germline ends. The CDR3 has 12 residues. The DNA for the CDR3 is TGTGCCAGCAGCGATAGACAGTCGGAGCAGTTCTTC. It translates to CASSDRQSEQFF.

This clonotype has at least ten counts. V is TRBV28 and J is TRBJ2-5; 8 positions agree with TRBD1. This CDR3 has 16 amino acids. Per germline, CDR1 MDHEN and CDR2 SYDVKM. V shed 2 bases and J 2 bases; nucleotides not matched to a gene: 7. The CDR3 DNA reads TGTGCCAGCAGTTTAGATACCGGACAGGGTCAAGAGACCCAGTACTTC. This sequence encodes CASSLDTGQGQETQYF.

To note about this clonotype: The CDR3 does not end in the conserved phenylalanine or tryptophan, so this is likely a read error. The chain recombines TRBV3-1 with TRBJ1-3; 11 bases agree with TRBD1. This CDR3 has 16 residues. CDR1 and CDR2 (germline): LGHDT, YNNKEL (reference sequence). Trimming took 4 bases from V and 3 from J; bases not matched to a gene: 5. This CDR3 is CASSRGQGASGNTIYS. CDR3 DNA sequence: TGTGCCAGCAGCCGAGGACAGGGGGCAAGTGGAAACACCATATATTCT.

In this sample, this clonotype turned up many times. The V gene is TRBV9, the J gene TRBJ1-5; TRBD1 might be the D (5 bases). The V end lost 0 bases, the J end lost 6 bases, and 13 bases lay between the germline ends. CDR1 and CDR2 from the germline V gene are SGDLS and YYNGEE. This CDR3 comprises 15 residues. The CDR3 DNA is TGTGCCAGCAGCGTAGCGGGGGAATCAGGTCAGCCCCAGCATTTT. Translation gives CASSVAGESGQPQHF.

Details on this clonotype: This could be a read error, since a much larger clone is one nucleotide away. The chain carries TRBV4-1 and TRBJ2-1; D possibly matches TRBD1 or TRBD2 (6 bases each). The germline V and J ends were trimmed by 4 bases and 8 bases, with 18 bases remaining between them. The CDR3 is 15 amino acids. The germline CDR1 and CDR2 sequences are MGHRA and YSYEKL. The CDR3 coding sequence is TGCGCCAGCAGCCCCGGAGGGGGTTCTTACGATGAGCAGTTCTTC. This codes for CASSPGGGSYDEQFF.